These 20 T cell receptor beta chains share one sample of origin, sequenced in a study of memory CD4+ T cells and cytomegalovirus serostatus. The sort gate was single viable CD3+CD4+CD8-CD45RO+ cells for memory CD4+ T cells. TCRdb keeps only in-frame clones here, not all; method: immunoSEQ multiplex PCR. The repertoire holds approximately 46,000 clones, with roughly 80% as singletons. The sequenced sample consisted of memory CD4+ T cells from blood. Receptors were obtained from an adult in good health and CMV-seronegative.

This clone appeared a few times. The chain carries TRBV6-6 and TRBJ1-1; D is ambiguous. The V and J ends lost 7 bases and 1 base respectively, with 10 bases between them. There are 13 residues in the CDR3. The germline CDR1 and CDR2 sequences are MNHNY and SVGAGI (reference sequence). The CDR3 spells CASKDPENTEAFF. CDR3 DNA sequence: TGTGCCAGCAAAGACCCCGAGAACACTGAAGCTTTCTTT.

In nucleotides, the CDR3 is TGCGCCAGCAGCTTACAAACAGCGTACGAGCAGTACTTC. Its translation: CASSLQTAYEQYF. The chain employs TRBV5-1 and TRBJ2-7; D is unclear. Germline V CDR1 and CDR2: SGHRS, YFSETQ. Trimming removed 2 bases from V and 4 bases from J, with 10 bases in between. This CDR3 spans 13 amino acids.

V and J are TRBV7-6 and TRBJ2-5; the D gene is possibly TRBD2 (6 bases). This CDR3 is built from 15 residues. Trimming removed 2 bases at V and 5 bases at J, with 15 bases between. Germline CDR1 and CDR2: SGHVS and FNYEAQ. The CDR3 sequence is CASSLPTRGLETQYF. CDR3 DNA: TGTGCCAGCAGCTTACCGACTAGAGGCCTGGAGACCCAGTACTTC.

This clone was observed a single time. The chain joins TRBV5-6 to TRBJ1-2; TRBD1 matches 8 bases. The CDR3 has 16 amino acids. The germline V gene encodes CDR1 SGHDT and CDR2 YYEEEE. Trimming cost V 4 bases and J 8 bases; bases outside gene matches: 16. The CDR3 reads CASSQGTGGVGGGYTF. The CDR3 DNA sequence: TGTGCCAGCAGCCAAGGGACAGGAGGGGTAGGAGGCGGCTACACCTTC.

The rearrangement links TRBV5-4 to TRBJ1-2; D gene ambiguous. The CDR3 runs to 12 residues. Germline V CDR1 and CDR2: SGHNT, YYREEE (reference sequence). V was trimmed by 3 bases and J by 2 bases, leaving 5 bases between them. The CDR3 DNA reads as TGTGCCAGCAGCTCAGACAACTATGGCTACACCTTC. This sequence encodes CASSSDNYGYTF. The variable domain in full, with the rest retrieved from reference TRBV5-4 and TRBJ1-2, is ETGVTQSPTHLIKTRGQQVTLRCSSQSGHNTVSWYQQALGQGPQFIFQYYREEENGRGNFPPRFSGLQFPNYSSELNVNALELDDSALYLCASSSDNYGYTFGSGTRLTVV.

Comment on this clone: This sample also contains other DNA sequences that code for the same CDR3. The chain recombines TRBV6-6 with TRBJ1-5; tentatively, D is TRBD1 (6 bases). From germline, CDR1 is MNHNY and CDR2 SVGAGI (reference sequence). The CDR3 is 14 amino acids. Between the trimmed V and J ends, which lost 5 bases and 7 bases, there was a span of 15 bases. CDR3 loop: CASSTQRGGQPQHF. The DNA of the CDR3 is TGTGCCAGCAGTACGCAAAGGGGGGGCCAGCCCCAGCATTTT.

This clone came up once. This chain joins TRBV11-1 and TRBJ2-5; 7 positions match TRBD2. Trimming took 0 bases from V and 1 from J; bases not matched to a gene: 14. Germline values: CDR1 SGHAT, CDR2 FQDESV (reference sequence). This CDR3 has 19 amino acids. This chain's CDR3 is CASSLASGGGWGRQETQYF. DNA of the CDR3: TGTGCCAGCAGCTTAGCGTCGGGAGGTGGTTGGGGCCGCCAAGAGACCCAGTACTTC.

The chain has TRBV7-2 and TRBJ2-7; TRBD1 is a possible D gene (6 bases). V was pared by 8 bases and J by 0 bases, with 14 bases between. The CDR3 covers 14 residues. Germline-derived CDR1 and CDR2 are SGHTA and FQGNSA. CDR3 nucleotides: TGTGCCAGCTTATACGACAGGAGCTCCTACGAGCAGTACTTC. This encodes CASLYDRSSYEQYF. Full variable domain (outside the CDR3, taken from reference TRBV7-2 and TRBJ2-7): GAGVSQSPSNKVTEKGKDVELRCDPISGHTALYWYRQSLGQGLEFLIYFQGNSAPDKSGLPSDRFSAERTGGSVSTLTIQRTQQEDSAVYLCASLYDRSSYEQYFGPGTRLTVT.

The gene calls are TRBV7-8 and TRBJ2-1, with no clear D. V was trimmed by 2 bases and J by 0 bases, leaving 11 bases between them. CDR3 length: 16 residues. Germline V lookup: CDR1 SGHVS, CDR2 FQNEAQ. Here the CDR3 DNA reads TGTGCCAGCAGCTTACAGGCGGCGAGCTCCTACAATGAGCAGTTCTTC. It yields the protein CASSLQAASSYNEQFF.

This clone appeared once. CDR3 amino acids: CASRLTSGETQYF. The CDR3, as DNA: TGTGCCAGCAGGTTGACTAGCGGTGAGACCCAGTACTTC. This chain uses TRBV2 with TRBJ2-5, with 9 bases fitting TRBD2. CDR3 length equals 13 residues. Per germline, CDR1 SNHLY and CDR2 FYNNEI. The ends lost 6 bases at V and 5 bases at J; junction bases unmatched: 4.

V gene TRBV11-2 combines with J gene TRBJ2-7, with 8 bases lining up with TRBD1. There are 14 residues in the CDR3. Germline values: CDR1 SGHAT, CDR2 FQNNGV. The junction had 4 bases not matched to a gene; V was cut back by 3 bases and J by 3 bases. CDR3 protein: CASSFGQGFYEQYF. The CDR3, as DNA: TGTGCCAGCAGCTTCGGACAGGGCTTCTACGAGCAGTACTTC.

This clone was detected only once. CDR3 amino acids: CASSLDLGPYNEQFF. Here the CDR3 DNA reads TGTGCCAGCAGCTTAGATTTGGGGCCTTACAATGAGCAGTTCTTC. This chain connects TRBV11-2 to TRBJ2-1; perhaps TRBD1 as D (5 bases). CDR1 SGHAT and CDR2 FQNNGV come from the germline V gene. CDR3 length: 15 amino acids. Trimming pared 0 bases from V and 4 bases from J, leaving 10 bases between.

This clone appeared a single time. This chain links TRBV6-1 with TRBJ1-6, with D hard to call. Trimming pared 2 bases from V and 4 bases from J, leaving 3 bases between. This CDR3 contains 13 residues. Per germline, CDR1 MNHNS and CDR2 SASEGT. The CDR3 DNA follows: TGTGCCAGCAGTGAAAGATATAATTCACCCCTCCACTTT. Translating it yields CASSERYNSPLHF.

This clone was seen only a few times. The J gene is TRBJ2-5, the V gene TRBV7-8; tentatively, D is TRBD2 (6 bases). Deletions cut 5 bases from V and 4 bases from J, with 20 bases between. CDR3 length: 16 amino acids. Per the germline V gene, CDR1 is SGHVS and CDR2 is FQNEAQ. CDR3 protein: CASSPRRLVPRETQYF. The CDR3 nucleotides are TGTGCCAGCAGCCCCCGACGACTAGTCCCAAGAGAGACCCAGTACTTC. Together with reference TRBV7-8 and TRBJ2-5, the CDR3 gives the full variable domain: GAGVSQSPRYKVAKRGQDVALRCDPISGHVSLFWYQQALGQGPEFLTYFQNEAQLDKSGLPSDRFFAERPEGSVSTLKIQRTQQEDSAVYLCASSPRRLVPRETQYFGPGTRLLVL.

The V and J genes are TRBV9 and TRBJ2-7; D is perhaps TRBD1 (6 bases). The ends were cut back, 0 bases at V and 2 bases at J, with 15 bases in the middle. Looked up from germline, CDR1 is SGDLS and CDR2 is YYNGEE. The CDR3 is 16 residues long. The CDR3: CASSVAQGSLAYEQYF. The CDR3 DNA follows: TGTGCCAGCAGCGTAGCTCAGGGGAGCTTAGCCTACGAGCAGTACTTC.

The chain recombines TRBV7-6 with TRBJ1-1; tentative D call: TRBD1 (6 bases). Germline-derived CDR1 and CDR2 are SGHVS and FNYEAQ. V lost 5 bases and J lost 0, with 10 bases in between. CDR3 length: 14 residues. The DNA for the CDR3 is TGTGCCAGCAGCGCGTGGACAGTGAACACTGAAGCTTTCTTT. Protein product: CASSAWTVNTEAFF.

The chain carries TRBV27 and TRBJ1-2; 7 nucleotides line up with TRBD1. From germline, CDR1 is MNHEY and CDR2 SMNVEV (reference sequence). The CDR3 loop spans 14 amino acids. V shed 7 bases and J 4 bases; nucleotides not matched to a gene: 9. DNA of the CDR3: TGTGCCAGCAAAAAATTACAGGGGACCTATGGCTACACCTTC. Its translation is CASKKLQGTYGYTF.

The V gene is TRBV7-2, the J gene TRBJ2-3; 7 bases match TRBD2. Germline V gives CDR1 SGHTA, CDR2 FQGNSA. This CDR3 spans 16 amino acids. Trimming at V came to 0 bases and at J to 8 bases, leaving 11 bases not matched to a gene. The CDR3 region is CASSLAQGSGLGTQYF. As DNA, the CDR3 is TGTGCCAGCAGCTTAGCGCAGGGTAGCGGGTTGGGTACGCAGTATTTT.

This clone was seen a few times. The chain recombines TRBV7-8 with TRBJ1-2; D unclear. The CDR3 loop spans 14 amino acids. The V and J ends lost 5 bases and 5 bases respectively, with 15 bases between them. Germline V lookup: CDR1 SGHVS, CDR2 FQNEAQ. The DNA of the CDR3 is TGTGCCAGCAGCACCCGGGAGGGCGGGTATGGCTACACCTTC. Translation gives CASSTREGGYGYTF.

The chain carries TRBV2 and TRBJ2-5; D might be TRBD1 (5 bases). The CDR3 totals 16 residues. CDR1 is SNHLY, CDR2 FYNNEI, per germline. V was shortened by 6 bases and J by 4 bases, with 21 bases between the two germline ends. The CDR3 reads CASRAILQGRGETQYF. CDR3 DNA sequence: TGTGCCAGCAGAGCCATTCTGCAGGGTAGGGGAGAGACCCAGTACTTC.